A selection of T cell receptor beta chains follows, all from one sample in a study of cytomegalovirus exposure and HLA in healthy donors. TCRdb's table, derived via immunoSEQ multiplex PCR, lists solely in-frame clones and lacks some. The sample records approximately 150,000 clones, about 71% being singletons. Sequenced input: PBMCs. All receptors derive from a man over 45 in good health and CMV-seronegative. CDR3s include the opening cysteine and the closing phenylalanine or tryptophan. D genes are given only for firm matches. Some rows mark clone size as missing; the rest say once, few, many or name a class of expanded clone.

TGTGCCAGCAGCTTATCCGGGGGGGCCACGGGGGGTACGCAGTATTTT	CASSLSGGATGGTQYF	.	TRBD2	TRBV7-2	TRBJ2-3
TGTGCCAGCGCGCCTAGCGGGGGGTATAGCACAGATACGCAGTATTTT	CASAPSGGYSTDTQYF	.	TRBD2	TRBV5-4	TRBJ2-3
TGTGCCAGCAGTGAGTACCGGGGAAATTCACCCCTCCACTTT	CASSEYRGNSPLHF	few	.	TRBV6-1	TRBJ1-6
TGCGCCAGCAGCTTGGAACAGGGGGAAGTTCCGCAAAAACTGTTTTTT	CASSLEQGEVPQKLFF	.	TRBD1	TRBV5-1	TRBJ1-4
TGTGCCAGCAGGCCACAGGGGGCGAGCAATCAGCCCCAGCATTTT	CASRPQGASNQPQHF	once	TRBD1	TRBV6-5	TRBJ1-5
TGCGCCAGCAGCTTGGTGGCGGGTGCGGACACTGAAGCTTTCTTT	CASSLVAGADTEAFF	.	.	TRBV5-1	TRBJ1-1
TGTGCCAGCAGCTTCGGGACTAGCGGGGGCACAGATACGCAGTATTTT	CASSFGTSGGTDTQYF	few	TRBD2	TRBV5-4	TRBJ2-3
TGTGCCATTCCCTGGGACAGGGAGGGTGAGACCCAGTACTTC	CAIPWDREGETQYF	.	TRBD1	TRBV2	TRBJ2-5
TGCGCCAGCAGCCCCAGGGGCCAGACCTCCTACGAGCAGTACTTC	CASSPRGQTSYEQYF	.	.	TRBV5-1	TRBJ2-7
TGTGCCAGCAGCTTGACGGGGACAGGGTTTACTAATGAAAAACTGTTTTTT	CASSLTGTGFTNEKLFF	.	TRBD1	TRBV5-6	TRBJ1-4
TGTGCCAGCAGGTACCCCGGGGGGGAAGAGACCCAGTACTTC	CASRYPGGEETQYF	.	.	TRBV21-1	TRBJ2-5
TGCGCCAGCAGTGAAATGACAGGACCGAACACTGAAGCTTTCTTT	CASSEMTGPNTEAFF	.	.	TRBV10-1	TRBJ1-1
TGTGCCAGTAGTAGAGGACAGTTCAACTCTGGAAACACCATATATTTT	CASSRGQFNSGNTIYF	.	.	TRBV19	TRBJ1-3
TGTGCCAGCACTACGGGACAGATGAACACTGAAGCTTTCTTT	CASTTGQMNTEAFF	few	TRBD1	TRBV6-5	TRBJ1-1
TGTGCCAGCAGTGAAGAGAGGCAGACTGAAGCTTTCTTT	CASSEERQTEAFF	.	.	TRBV2	TRBJ1-1
TGTGCCAGCAGCTACGTGACTAGCGCGAGCACAGATACGCAGTATTTT	CASSYVTSASTDTQYF	.	TRBD2	TRBV5-6	TRBJ2-3
TGCGCCAGCAGCTTGGGGTTAACAACCTACGAGCAGTACTTC	CASSLGLTTYEQYF	few	.	TRBV5-1	TRBJ2-7
TGTGCCAGCACGAAGGGGATCCACGAGCAGTACTTC	CASTKGIHEQYF	once	.	TRBV11-2	TRBJ2-7
TGTGCCAGCAGCCTGGATCCCGAGGGCGAGCAGTACTTC	CASSLDPEGEQYF	few	.	TRBV5-6	TRBJ2-7
TGTGCCAGTACTCTGGGAGCCGCTCGATTCTATGGCTACACCTTC	CASTLGAARFYGYTF	few	.	TRBV19	TRBJ1-2
TGTGCCAGCAGCTTGGCACGAGCGGTACAGTACTTC	CASSLARAVQYF	few	.	TRBV5-6	TRBJ2-5
TGCGCCAGCAGCCCTCGTTGGGGACAGATCCACGAGCAGTACTTC	CASSPRWGQIHEQYF	.	TRBD1	TRBV4-1	TRBJ2-7
TGTGCCAGCAGCGGACGACAGGGCTCTGAAGCTTTCTTT	CASSGRQGSEAFF	.	TRBD1	TRBV7-6	TRBJ1-1
TGTGCCAGCAGCTTGGGGCAGGGAACCTATGGCTACACCTTC	CASSLGQGTYGYTF	.	.	TRBV7-2	TRBJ1-2
TGCGCCAGCAGCTTGGCGGGACAGGGGGGCTACAATGAGCAGTTCTTC	CASSLAGQGGYNEQFF	few	TRBD1	TRBV5-1	TRBJ2-1
TGCGCCAGCAGTGTGGACAGTAATGAAAAACTGTTTTTT	CASSVDSNEKLFF	.	.	TRBV5-1	TRBJ1-4
TGTGCCAGCAGCTTGTTCCTAGGGGCGAGCACAGATACGCAGTATTTT	CASSLFLGASTDTQYF	.	.	TRBV11-2	TRBJ2-3
TGTGCCAGCAGCCTTGACAGGGGAAGCGAGCAGTACTTC	CASSLDRGSEQYF	medium-sized	TRBD1	TRBV7-2	TRBJ2-7